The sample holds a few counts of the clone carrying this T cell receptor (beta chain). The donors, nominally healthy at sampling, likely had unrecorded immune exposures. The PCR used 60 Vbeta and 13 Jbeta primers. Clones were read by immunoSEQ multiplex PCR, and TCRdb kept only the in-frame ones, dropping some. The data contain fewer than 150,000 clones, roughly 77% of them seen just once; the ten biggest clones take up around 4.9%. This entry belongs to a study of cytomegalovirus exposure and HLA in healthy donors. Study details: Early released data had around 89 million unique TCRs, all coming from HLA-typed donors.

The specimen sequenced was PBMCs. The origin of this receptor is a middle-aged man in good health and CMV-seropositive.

The DNA of the CDR3 is TGTGCCAGCAGCTTGGCTGGGACACTTAACACTGAAGCTTTCTTT. Its protein is CASSLAGTLNTEAFF. The chain couples TRBV5-5 to TRBJ1-1; D is possibly TRBD1 (6 bases). The CDR3 consists of 15 residues. V dropped 0 bases and J dropped 2 bases, with 11 bases sitting between them. From germline, CDR1 is SGHKS and CDR2 YYEKEE (reference sequence).